This passage covers 24 T cell receptor beta chains from one sample sequenced in a study of T cell responses to AZD1222 COVID-19 vaccine. TCRdb keeps only in-frame clones here, not all; method: immunoSEQ multiplex PCR. The repertoire holds approximately 110,000 clones, with roughly 90% as singletons. Specimen: peripheral blood, collected on day 0 of AZD1222 vaccination. The source of these receptors is an adult in good health.

This chain joins TRBV5-1 and TRBJ1-2, with D unclear. The CDR3 is made up of 14 amino acids. V was shortened by 4 bases and J by 8 bases, with 18 bases between the two germline ends. The germline V gene has CDR1 SGHRS and CDR2 YFSETQ. The CDR3 loop is CASSRDPPLDGYTF. CDR3 DNA sequence: TGCGCCAGCAGCCGGGATCCGCCTTTAGACGGCTACACCTTC.

The chain uses TRBV30 and TRBJ1-1; unclear D gene. Trimming left V 6 bases short and J 1 base short, with 12 bases between. Germline V gene sequence: CDR1 GTSNPN, CDR2 SVGIG (reference sequence). This CDR3 has 13 amino acids. CDR3 loop: CACTYTRNTEAFF. As DNA, the CDR3 is TGTGCCTGTACCTACACAAGGAACACTGAAGCTTTCTTT.

The chain couples TRBV28 to TRBJ1-2; no reliable D call. The germline V and J ends were trimmed by 5 bases and 6 bases, with 13 bases remaining between them. This CDR3 contains 13 residues. Germline CDR1 reads MDHEN; CDR2 reads SYDVKM. CDR3 in amino acids: CASSPPGYHGYTF. The DNA of the CDR3 is TGTGCCAGCAGTCCGCCCGGGTACCATGGCTACACCTTC.

The CDR3 loop is CASSYDTNYGYTF. The CDR3 DNA is TGCGCCAGCAGCTACGACACTAACTATGGCTACACCTTC. This chain connects TRBV5-1 to TRBJ1-2, with no clear D. Germline lookup yields CDR1 SGHRS and CDR2 YFSETQ. This CDR3 is built from 13 residues. The V end was cut by 3 bases, the J end by 0 bases, with 6 bases between. Full variable domain (remainder filled in from reference TRBV5-1 and TRBJ1-2): KAGVTQTPRYLIKTRGQQVTLSCSPISGHRSVSWYQQTPGQGLQFLFEYFSETQRNKGNFPGRFSGRQFSNSRSEMNVSTLELGDSALYLCASSYDTNYGYTFGSGTRLTVV.

V gene TRBV5-1 combines with J gene TRBJ1-5; no clear D. Germline V gene data show CDR1 as SGHRS and CDR2 as YFSETQ. There are 13 residues in the CDR3. V lost 4 bases to trimming and J lost 7 bases, with 12 bases between them. CDR3 sequence reads: CASSQTLGQPQHF. CDR3 sequence (DNA): TGCGCCAGCAGCCAGACTTTGGGGCAGCCCCAGCATTTT.

The chain joins TRBV6-4 to TRBJ2-3; D is possibly TRBD2 (5 bases). The CDR3 sequence is 17 residues long. Germline V gene lookup returns CDR1 MRHNA and CDR2 SNTAGT. V was clipped by 4 bases and J by 2 bases, with 19 bases between them. The CDR3 is CASSALPTAALTDTQYF. CDR3 in DNA: TGTGCCAGCAGTGCCCTTCCCACAGCGGCTCTCACAGATACGCAGTATTTT.

The CDR3 nucleotides are TGTGCCAGCAGTTTATCACTGGGGAACACTGAAGCTTTCTTT. Its translation: CASSLSLGNTEAFF. The chain is built from TRBV27 and TRBJ1-1; D is undetermined. This CDR3 is built from 14 residues. V shed 0 bases and J shed 1 base, with 6 bases lying between them. CDR1 and CDR2 (germline): MNHEY, SMNVEV (reference sequence).

V usage is TRBV3-1 (or the pseudogene TRBV3-2) and J usage is TRBJ2-7, with D unresolved. Germline V gene sequence: CDR1 LGHDT, CDR2 YNNKEL (reference sequence). The CDR3 has 16 amino acids. The germline V and J ends were trimmed by 1 base and 5 bases, with 18 bases remaining between them. CDR3 sequence: CASSQVTTLEFDEQYF. The CDR3 DNA follows: TGTGCCAGCAGCCAAGTGACAACCCTGGAGTTCGACGAGCAGTACTTC.

This chain links TRBV7-8 with TRBJ2-7, with TRBD2 matching over 11 bases. Germline V gene lookup returns CDR1 SGHVS and CDR2 FQNEAQ. The CDR3 loop spans 14 amino acids. J was trimmed by 4 bases and V by 10 bases; bases with no gene match: 9. CDR3 sequence reads: CATSPGLAGYEQYF. CDR3 coding DNA: TGTGCCACCTCCCCCGGACTAGCGGGTTACGAGCAGTACTTC.

This sequence joins TRBV13 and TRBJ2-4; 8 bases map to TRBD1. Unmatched junction bases numbered 5, after V lost 0 bases and J lost 1 base. The CDR3 has 17 residues. Germline CDR1 reads PRHDT; CDR2 reads FYEKMQ (reference sequence). As DNA, the CDR3 is TGTGCCAGCAGCTTAGGCTCGACAGGGGAGGCCAAAAACATTCAGTACTTC. This translates into CASSLGSTGEAKNIQYF.

The gene calls are TRBV5-1 and TRBJ1-1; tentative D call: TRBD1 (6 bases). The CDR3 is 15 residues long. Between the trimmed V and J ends, which lost 4 bases and 4 bases, there was a span of 17 bases. CDR1 is SGHRS and CDR2 is YFSETQ in the germline V gene. The CDR3 region has the DNA TGCGCCAGCAGCACCACTACAGGGATGAGCACTGAAGCTTTCTTT. Amino acids: CASSTTTGMSTEAFF.

This chain links TRBV5-1 with TRBJ2-3; D unresolved. The CDR3 extends over 14 amino acids. Looked up from germline, CDR1 is SGHRS and CDR2 is YFSETQ. The V and J ends lost 0 bases and 2 bases respectively, with 7 bases between them. The CDR3, as DNA: TGCGCCAGCAGCTTGGGACGGAACACAGATACGCAGTATTTT. Protein product: CASSLGRNTDTQYF.

The chain carries TRBV5-1 and TRBJ2-5; 8 bases fit TRBD1. Germline V gene data show CDR1 as SGHRS and CDR2 as YFSETQ. This CDR3 is built from 15 residues. V was pared by 4 bases and J by 5 bases, with 10 bases of the junction left unmatched. CDR3 nucleotide sequence: TGCGCCAGCAGCGCCGGCTGGACAGGGAGCGAGACCCAGTACTTC. It codes for CASSAGWTGSETQYF.

Only one count was recorded for this clone. The rearrangement joins TRBV25-1 to TRBJ2-1; no clear D. The CDR3 sequence is 15 residues long. Trimming pared 2 bases from V and 8 bases from J, leaving 16 bases between. Germline V gene lookup returns CDR1 MGHDK and CDR2 SYGVNS. CDR3 region: CASSEHVMARDEQFF. CDR3 nucleotide sequence: TGTGCCAGCAGTGAACACGTGATGGCTCGCGATGAGCAGTTCTTC.

The chain employs TRBV29-1 and TRBJ2-2, with D unclear. Germline CDR1 reads SQVTM; CDR2 reads ANQGSEA. The CDR3 totals 16 residues. Trimming stripped 1 base from V and 1 base from J, with 13 bases between. CDR3 in DNA: TGCAGCGTTGAAGTGGCTGGATCAGGGAACACCGGGGAGCTGTTTTTT. Encoded protein: CSVEVAGSGNTGELFF.

The chain uses TRBV12-3 or TRBV12-4 and TRBJ2-4, with unresolved D. The V gene lost 5 bases and the J gene lost 6 bases, with 2 bases spanning the gap. This CDR3 is built from 10 residues. As DNA, the CDR3 is TGTGCCAGCAGTGGAAACATTCAGTACTTC. This translates into CASSGNIQYF.

The chain is built from TRBV7-8 and TRBJ2-7, with D maybe TRBD1 (5 bases). This CDR3 has 14 residues. The germline gives CDR1 SGHVS, CDR2 FQNEAQ. Trimming shortened V by 4 bases and J by 4 bases, and 14 bases separated the two germline ends. The CDR3 DNA reads as TGTGCCAGCAGCTACACGTCTCAGGGTTACGAGCAGTACTTC. This translates into CASSYTSQGYEQYF.

This sequence joins TRBV27 and TRBJ2-3, with 11 bases identical to TRBD2. The germline V gene has CDR1 MNHEY and CDR2 SMNVEV (reference sequence). The length of the CDR3 is 13 residues. After removal of 10 bases from V and 6 bases from J, the junction contained 6 bases not matched to a gene. CDR3 in DNA: TGTGCCACTACTAGCGGGAGATGGGATACGCAGTATTTT. Its protein product is CATTSGRWDTQYF.

The V call is TRBV12-3 or TRBV12-4, the J call TRBJ2-7; D is undetermined. The CDR3 contains 12 residues. Trimming cost V 0 bases and J 6 bases, with 6 bases left between them. The CDR3 protein is CASSLALGEQYF. The CDR3 region has the DNA TGTGCCAGCAGTTTAGCGCTGGGCGAGCAGTACTTC.

The chain recombines TRBV2 with TRBJ2-1; TRBD2 agrees at 14 bases. Trimming removed 7 bases from V and 14 bases from J; junction bases left unmatched: 13. Germline CDR1 reads SNHLY; CDR2 reads FYNNEI. This CDR3 region has 15 residues. This CDR3 reads CASTAGTSGSVLEFF. CDR3 nucleotide sequence: TGTGCCAGCACCGCCGGGACTAGCGGGAGCGTTTTGGAGTTCTTC. Full variable domain (missing parts from reference TRBV2 and TRBJ2-1): EPEVTQTPSHQVTQMGQEVILRCVPISNHLYFYWYRQILGQKVEFLVSFYNNEISEKSEIFDDQFSVERPDGSNFTLKIRSTKLEDSAMYFCASTAGTSGSVLEFFGPGTRLTVL.

The chain links TRBV7-2 to TRBJ2-3; tentatively, D is TRBD1 or TRBD2 (6 bases each). The germline V and J ends were trimmed by 3 bases and 3 bases, with 13 bases remaining between them. Germline CDR1 and CDR2: SGHTA and FQGNSA. This CDR3 region has 15 residues. In DNA, the CDR3 is TGTGCCAGCAGCTTTGGGGGGCGAAAGACAGATACGCAGTATTTT. Residues: CASSFGGRKTDTQYF. Based on the CDR3 plus reference TRBV7-2 and TRBJ2-3, the full variable domain is GAGVSQSPSNKVTEKGKDVELRCDPISGHTALYWYRQSLGQGLEFLIYFQGNSAPDKSGLPSDRFSAERTGGSVSTLTIQRTQQEDSAVYLCASSFGGRKTDTQYFGPGTRLTVL.

This clone was seen just once. The chain couples TRBV9 to TRBJ2-7; TRBD2 matches at 14 bases. V trimming: 3 bases; J trimming: 7 bases; junction bases outside the gene matches: 9. CDR3 length: 16 amino acids. Germline CDR1 SGDLS, CDR2 YYNGEE. The CDR3 DNA reads as TGTGCCAGCAGCGGGGAGGGGACTAGCGGGGGACCTGAGCAGTACTTC. Residues: CASSGEGTSGGPEQYF.

The V gene is TRBV6-1, the J gene TRBJ1-4, with D perhaps matching TRBD1 (5 bases). CDR1 and CDR2 from the germline V gene are MNHNS and SASEGT. V was shortened by 3 bases and J by 3 bases, with 11 bases between the two germline ends. The CDR3 spans 15 residues. The CDR3 DNA reads as TGTGCCAGCAGTGATGTCACGGGGGCTAATGAAAAACTGTTTTTT. Amino acid sequence: CASSDVTGANEKLFF.

The chain is built from TRBV3-1 (or the pseudogene TRBV3-2) and TRBJ1-2; 7 positions match TRBD1. This CDR3 is built from 14 residues. Germline CDR1 reads LGHDT; CDR2 reads YNNKEL (reference sequence). V dropped 2 bases and J dropped 9; count of bases not matched to a gene: 9. The CDR3 DNA sequence: TGTGCCAGCAGCCAACAGGACAGGCCTGAGAGCTACACCTTC. It specifies CASSQQDRPESYTF.